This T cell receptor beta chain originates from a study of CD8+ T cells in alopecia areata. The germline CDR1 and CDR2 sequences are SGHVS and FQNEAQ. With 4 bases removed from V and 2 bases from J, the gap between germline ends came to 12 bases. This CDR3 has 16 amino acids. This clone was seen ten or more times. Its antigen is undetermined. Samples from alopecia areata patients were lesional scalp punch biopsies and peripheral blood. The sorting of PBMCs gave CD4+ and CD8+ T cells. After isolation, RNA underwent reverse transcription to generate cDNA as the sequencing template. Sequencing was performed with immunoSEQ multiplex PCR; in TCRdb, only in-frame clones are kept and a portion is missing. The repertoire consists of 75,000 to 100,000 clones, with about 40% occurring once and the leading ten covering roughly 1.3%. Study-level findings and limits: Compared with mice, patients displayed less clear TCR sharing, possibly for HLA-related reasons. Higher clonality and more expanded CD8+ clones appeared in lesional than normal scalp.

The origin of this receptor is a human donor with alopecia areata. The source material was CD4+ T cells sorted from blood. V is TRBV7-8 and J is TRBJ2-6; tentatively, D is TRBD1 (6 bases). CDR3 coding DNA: TGTGCCAGCAGCTCGTCTGGGGGCGCTGGGGCCAACGTCCTGACTTTC. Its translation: CASSSSGGAGANVLTF. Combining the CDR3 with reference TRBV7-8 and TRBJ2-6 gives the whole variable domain GAGVSQSPRYKVAKRGQDVALRCDPISGHVSLFWYQQALGQGPEFLTYFQNEAQLDKSGLPSDRFFAERPEGSVSTLKIQRTQQEDSAVYLCASSSSGGAGANVLTFGAGSRLTVL.